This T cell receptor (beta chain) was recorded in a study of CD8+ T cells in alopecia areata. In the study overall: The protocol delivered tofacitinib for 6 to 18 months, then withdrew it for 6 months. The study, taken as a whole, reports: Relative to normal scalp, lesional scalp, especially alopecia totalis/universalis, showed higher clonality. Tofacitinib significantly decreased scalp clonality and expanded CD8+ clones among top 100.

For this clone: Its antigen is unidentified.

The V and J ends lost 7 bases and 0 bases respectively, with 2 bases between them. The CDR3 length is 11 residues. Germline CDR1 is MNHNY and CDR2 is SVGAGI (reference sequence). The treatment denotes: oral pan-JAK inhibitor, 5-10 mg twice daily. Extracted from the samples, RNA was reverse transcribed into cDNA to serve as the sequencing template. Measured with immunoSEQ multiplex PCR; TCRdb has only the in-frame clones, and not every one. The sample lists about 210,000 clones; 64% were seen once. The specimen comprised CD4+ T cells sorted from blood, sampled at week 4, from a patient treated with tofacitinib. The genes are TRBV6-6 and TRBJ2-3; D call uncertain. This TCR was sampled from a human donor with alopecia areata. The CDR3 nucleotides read TGTGCCAGCAAGAGCACAGATACGCAGTATTTT. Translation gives CASKSTDTQYF.